Sequencing of this T cell receptor (beta chain) was carried out in a study of blood T cell repertoires in COVID-19. Across the study: From T cells, B-cell-depleted T cells, or PBMCs came the material, which was cDNA or gDNA.

Profiling relied on immunoSEQ multiplex PCR, and the TCRdb table lists in-frame clones only, not all of them. The sample shows 250,000 to 300,000 clones, approximately 90% of them seen only once. Sequenced material: peripheral blood. The source of this sequence is a woman aged 40 to 50 with acute or convalescent COVID-19.

CDR3 sequence (DNA): TGCGCCAGCAGATCGAGCCAGGGCTCTGGCTACACCTTC. This sequence encodes CASRSSQGSGYTF. The chain employs TRBV5-1 and TRBJ1-2; TRBD1 is a possible D gene (5 bases). The V end was cut by 5 bases, the J end by 7 bases, with 15 bases between. CDR1 is SGHRS, CDR2 YFSETQ, per germline. The CDR3 is made up of 13 amino acids.